This TCR beta chain stems from a study of T cell changes during pregnancy in multiple sclerosis. V was trimmed by 4 bases and J by 3 bases, leaving 4 bases between them. Germline V lookup: CDR1 GTSNPN, CDR2 SVGIG (reference sequence). CDR3 size: 11 residues. Assay used: immunoSEQ multiplex PCR; TCRdb lists only in-frame clones, some missing. The sample lists 90,000 to 130,000 clones; 80% to 95% were seen once. V and J are TRBV30 and TRBJ1-3, with unresolved D. Sequenced here: peripheral blood, sampled in the third trimester of pregnancy. The TCR originated in a female donor with multiple sclerosis, enrolled in a pregnancy study. The CDR3 sequence: CAWNGGNTIYF. DNA for the CDR3: TGTGCCTGGAACGGTGGAAACACCATATATTTT.